This entry features one TCR beta chain sequence. What it recognizes is unknown. CDR3 size: 14 residues. J gave up 2 bases and V 6 bases, and 6 bases lay outside the gene matches. Per germline, CDR1 LNHDA and CDR2 SQIVND (reference sequence). PCR involved 60 Vbeta and 13 Jbeta primers. Measured with immunoSEQ multiplex PCR; TCRdb has only the in-frame clones, and not every one. This table has some 180,000 clones, roughly 80% appearing once. The data are from a study of cytomegalovirus exposure and HLA in healthy donors. Study-wide background: HLA-typed donors were the source of about 85 million unique TCRs, which an early data release held.

Findings and caveats of the study: With later analysis, a missense DCLRE1C variant became linked to TCR beta V- and J-gene trimming. Researchers counted 180 or so TCR beta chains as cytomegalovirus-associated.

Specimen: PBMCs. The V gene is TRBV19, the J gene TRBJ2-7; 8 bases match TRBD1. The receptor was derived from a male donor in good health and CMV-seronegative. In DNA, the CDR3 is TGTGCCAGTAGCGCCGGGACAGGTACCTACGAGCAGTACTTC. As protein: CASSAGTGTYEQYF.